The TCR beta chain under discussion was sequenced for a study of OX40 agonist ivuxolimab in advanced cancers. For the study in its entirety: Ivuxolimab, which targeted the costimulatory receptor OX40 (CD134), was an agonistic, fully human IgG2 monoclonal antibody. Intravenous ivuxolimab was administered to patients every 2 weeks at six dose levels: 0.01, 0.1, 0.3, 1.5, 3 and 10 mg/kg. The paper covers the monotherapy dose-escalation part of the phase I ivuxolimab trial, which included N of about 56 patients. Among the 52 dose-escalation patients, about 20 had hepatocellular carcinoma, 15 melanoma, 9 renal cell carcinoma and 9 head and neck cancer. Patients were allowed to have had prior anti-PD-1, anti-PD-L1 or anti-CTLA-4 therapy, and about 40% of the dose-escalation patients had been treated with checkpoint inhibitors. The point of sequencing TCRbeta in the periphery was to test whether ivuxolimab changed TCR sequence diversity and drove clonal T-cell expansion. In the dose-escalation cohort, nearly 85% of patients were male, and the mean age was 60 years with a range of about 20 to 80. Partial responses occurred in three dose-escalation patients: two with cutaneous melanoma and one with hepatocellular carcinoma.

CDR1 is given as DFQATT and CDR2 as SNEGSKA, both from the germline V gene (reference sequence). V loses 3 bases of germline sequence and J loses 5 bases, and the interval between the two ends is 4 bases. The CDR3 holds 11 amino acids from the cysteine to the phenylalanine. The kept DNA is CDR3 alone, 33 bases in frame from the first base. The paper's findings and limits, for the study overall: On average, CD8+ T cells showed more expanded clones than CD4+ T cells after ivuxolimab. At doses from 0.1 to 3.0 mg/kg, clonal expansion was seen in both CD4+ and CD8+ blood T cells between baseline and week 6. Low levels of normalized T-cell clonal expansion were also seen in some patients who did not respond. The antigen specificity of the clonally expanded peripheral T cells was not determined. In the 0.1-3.0 mg/kg groups, partial responders had among the lowest normalized peripheral clonal expansion, particularly in CD8+ T cells.

Remarks on this clone: The antigen this receptor binds is unknown. The record has no base qualities; no much larger clone is one base away.

Patients with a history of autoimmune disease or receiving systemic immunosuppression were excluded from the trial. Peripheral blood for TCR sequencing was collected from all dose cohorts at baseline, on cycle 4 day 1, and on cycle 7 day 1. Samples were obtained from an open-label, multicenter, first-in-human phase I dose-escalation trial of ivuxolimab. The trial enrolled adults with locally advanced or metastatic head and neck squamous cell, hepatocellular, melanoma or renal cell carcinoma. CD4+ and CD8+ T cells were sorted separately from peripheral blood before TCR sequencing. To sequence the TCRbeta CDR3 region, genomic DNA was isolated from the sorted cells. The immunoSEQ Assay was used for sequencing of TCRbeta CDR3 regions. The table comes from immuneACCESS by way of TCRdb, which keeps in-frame sequences with V and J called. Part of the clones is missing from these tables; in studies checked, under half for an unresolved V gene and the rest for unknown reasons. Recorded for this sample are approximately 76,000 clones; roughly nine tenths of them occurred a single time. Under 0.85% of the sample lies in the top ten.

The TCR sequence derives from an adult with an advanced solid tumor such as melanoma, head and neck, liver or kidney cancer. This receptor chain uses TRBV20-1 and TRBJ2-2; the D gene is not confidently resolved. This specimen consisted of CD4+ or CD8+ T cells sorted from blood, obtained in a trial of the OX40 agonist ivuxolimab. Read as DNA, the sequence is TGCAGTGCTAGGAAGACCGGGGAGCTGTTTTTT. Its amino acids are CSARKTGELFF.